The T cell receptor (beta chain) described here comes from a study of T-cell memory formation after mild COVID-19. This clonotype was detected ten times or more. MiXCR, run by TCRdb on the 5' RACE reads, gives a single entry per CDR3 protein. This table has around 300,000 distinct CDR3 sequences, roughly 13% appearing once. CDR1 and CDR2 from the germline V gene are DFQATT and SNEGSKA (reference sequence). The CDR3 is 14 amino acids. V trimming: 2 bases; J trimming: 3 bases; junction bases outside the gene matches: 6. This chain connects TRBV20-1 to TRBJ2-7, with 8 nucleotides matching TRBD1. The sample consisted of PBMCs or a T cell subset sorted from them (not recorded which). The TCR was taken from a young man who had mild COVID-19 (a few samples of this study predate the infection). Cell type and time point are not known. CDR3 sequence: CSARPPDRDYEQYV. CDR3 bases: TGCAGTGCTAGACCACCGGACAGGGACTACGAGCAGTACGTC.